The TCR beta chain described here comes from a study of OX40 agonist ivuxolimab in advanced cancers. Findings and caveats of the study: Clonal expansion was seen in CD4+ and CD8+ blood T cells by week 6 at 0.1 to 3.0 mg/kg. Researchers report that CD8+ T cells had, on average, more expanded clones than CD4+. Expansion of clones was among the lowest in partial responders at 0.1-3.0 mg/kg.

Looked up from germline, CDR1 is SQVTM and CDR2 is ANQGSEA. Trimming took 7 bases from V and 3 from J; bases not matched to a gene: 4. This CDR3 contains 12 residues. Baseline was the first blood sampling point, followed by cycle 4 day 1 and cycle 7 day 1. Comments on this clone: Its target is unknown.

Generated by immunoSEQ multiplex PCR, the TCRdb table keeps only in-frame clones and is missing some. The data contain 65,000 to 85,000 clones, over 85% of them singletons. This sequence was found in an adult with an advanced solid tumor such as melanoma, head and neck, liver or kidney cancer. The chain employs TRBV29-1 and TRBJ2-5; 8 bases are shared with TRBD2. This specimen was CD4+ or CD8+ T cells sorted from blood, taken in a trial of the OX40 agonist ivuxolimab. The CDR3 coding sequence is TGCAGCGCCGTACTAGCGGAAGAGACCCAGTACTTC. Translation gives CSAVLAEETQYF.